The T cell receptor (beta chain) described here comes from a study of T cells after yellow fever vaccination (dated by TCRdb to the late 2010s). For the wider study: Libraries from fractions with low cell numbers were prepared with the SMART-Seq v4 Ultra Low Input RNA kit. To follow T-cell clones before and after both primary and booster YFV17D yellow fever vaccination, bulk TCR alpha and beta repertoires underwent longitudinal sequencing. The cohort comprised two healthy male donors, one aged 18 to 29 and one aged 30 to 40 years. Blood was collected at multiple timepoints before and after primary and secondary immunization, and bulk PBMC replicates and cell subsets were isolated.

Here is what the overall study found, with its caveats: Computational filtering was required because FACS-sorted repertoires could contain abundant contaminating clonotypes from the bulk population. Most clones expanded after primary vaccination were re-detected after the booster (96% of CD4 and around 88% of CD8), suggesting broad memory maintenance. A small share of clonotypes was detected in both CD4 and CD8 compartments, with the overlap likely arising from convergent recombination. The secondary T-cell response was weaker than the primary response but faster, peaking on day 5 instead of day 15. The study included only a couple of donors, which limits how far the findings can be generalized.

The table lists this clonotype with a few counts. The clone's antigen remains unknown. It has no much larger one-base neighbor in the sample; base qualities were not kept. Synthesis of TCR cDNA relied on 5'RACE template switching, a step that introduced a universal primer site along with unique molecular identifiers. cDNA synthesis was primed from both the TCR alpha and TCR beta constant segments. Two PCR steps were used to amplify libraries, with sample barcodes and sequencing adapters being added in the second step. Sequencing of the libraries was done on either Illumina HiSeq 2500 (2x100 bp) or NovaSeq (2x150 bp). As for how the authors treated the data: MIGEC was used to demultiplex reads and collapse the reads into UMI consensus sequences, and MiXCR was used for V(D)J alignment. Using edgeR on replicate PBMC samples, clonotypes were called vaccine-responding if FDR was below 0.01 and the log2 fold change was above 5 up to day 15. Each bulk clonotype received a CD4 or CD8 identity based on whether the sequenced CD4 or CD8 repertoire contained that clonotype at higher abundance. In-frame beta chains were kept once TCRdb had trimmed the public reads at Q25 with fastp and called clones with MiXCR. Identical CDR3 proteins give one entry, which carries the most common genes and DNA. The V and J calls were not made by the authors but by TCRdb's processing. A total of roughly 310,000 distinct CDR3 sequences appear in this sample, 8.5% to 9% of them only once. The top ten clones comprise roughly 18% of the sample.

Reading from cysteine to phenylalanine, the CDR3 counts 17 amino acids. Left in the record is the CDR3 DNA by itself, 51 bases read in frame from the first base. In the germline V gene, CDR1 corresponds to LGHNA and CDR2 to YNFKEQ. Deletion took 3 bases off V and 4 bases off J, with a span of 18 bases between the germline ends. The meaning of the sample's treatment or condition label: live attenuated yellow fever vaccine strain. At each blood-draw timepoint, two biological replicates of bulk PBMCs were obtained. A standard Ficoll-Paque protocol was used to isolate PBMCs from peripheral blood. RNA was extracted with TriZol from bulk PBMCs, CD4 and CD8 fractions, and dextramer-positive and dextramer-negative fractions.

The sequence is built from TRBV4-2 and TRBJ2-2; no D gene call is confident. The TCR originated in a young man who received the YFV17D yellow fever vaccine. This material consisted of PBMCs, taken on the day of the first yellow fever vaccination. The nucleotide sequence reads as follows: TGTGCCAGCAGCCATTCGCCGTGGGTCTCCCCCACCGGGGAGCTGTTTTTT. Its protein product is CASSHSPWVSPTGELFF.